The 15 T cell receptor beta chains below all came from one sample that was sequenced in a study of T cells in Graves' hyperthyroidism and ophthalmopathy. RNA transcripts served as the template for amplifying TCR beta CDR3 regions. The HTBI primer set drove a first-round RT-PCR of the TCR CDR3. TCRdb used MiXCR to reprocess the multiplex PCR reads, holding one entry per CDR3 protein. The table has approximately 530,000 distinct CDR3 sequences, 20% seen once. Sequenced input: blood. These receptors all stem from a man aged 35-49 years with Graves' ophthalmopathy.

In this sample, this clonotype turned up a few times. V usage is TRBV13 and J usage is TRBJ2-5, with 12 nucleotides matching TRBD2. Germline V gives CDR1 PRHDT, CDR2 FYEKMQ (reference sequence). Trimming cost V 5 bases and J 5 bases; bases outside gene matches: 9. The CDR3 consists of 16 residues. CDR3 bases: TGTGCCAGCAGCGCGACTAGCGGGGGCACACGGGAGACCCAGTACTTC. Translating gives CASSATSGGTRETQYF.

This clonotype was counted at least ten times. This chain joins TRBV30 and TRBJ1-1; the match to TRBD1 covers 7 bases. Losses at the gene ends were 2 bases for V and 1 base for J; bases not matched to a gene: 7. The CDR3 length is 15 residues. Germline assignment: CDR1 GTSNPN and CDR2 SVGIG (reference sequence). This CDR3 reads CAWSRGGAGNTEAFF. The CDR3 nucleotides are TGTGCCTGGAGTAGAGGGGGCGCTGGGAACACTGAAGCTTTCTTT.

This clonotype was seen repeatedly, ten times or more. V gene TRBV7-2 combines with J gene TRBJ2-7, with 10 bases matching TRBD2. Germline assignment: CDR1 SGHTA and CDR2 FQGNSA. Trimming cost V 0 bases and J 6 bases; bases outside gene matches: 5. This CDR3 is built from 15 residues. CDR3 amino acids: CASSLALAGGGEQYF. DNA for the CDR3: TGTGCCAGCAGCTTAGCGTTAGCGGGAGGAGGCGAGCAGTACTTC.

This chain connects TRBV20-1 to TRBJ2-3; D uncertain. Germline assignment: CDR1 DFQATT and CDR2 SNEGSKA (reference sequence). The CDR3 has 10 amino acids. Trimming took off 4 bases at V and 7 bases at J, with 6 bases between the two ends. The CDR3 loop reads CSAKANTQYF. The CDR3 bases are TGCAGTGCTAAAGCTAATACGCAGTATTTT.

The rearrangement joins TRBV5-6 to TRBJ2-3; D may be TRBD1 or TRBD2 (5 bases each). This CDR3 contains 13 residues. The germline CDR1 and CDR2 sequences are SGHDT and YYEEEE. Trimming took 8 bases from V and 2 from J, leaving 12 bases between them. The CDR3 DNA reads TGTGCCAGTTGGGGACCCAACACAGATACGCAGTATTTT. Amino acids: CASWGPNTDTQYF.

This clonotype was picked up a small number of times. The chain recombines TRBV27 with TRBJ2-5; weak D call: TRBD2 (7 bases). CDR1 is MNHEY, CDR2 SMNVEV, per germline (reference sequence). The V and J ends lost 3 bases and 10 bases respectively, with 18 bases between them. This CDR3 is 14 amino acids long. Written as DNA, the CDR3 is TGTGCCAGCAGTTTTGCGCGGGGGCGGGGCGGCCAGTACTTC. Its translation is CASSFARGRGGQYF.

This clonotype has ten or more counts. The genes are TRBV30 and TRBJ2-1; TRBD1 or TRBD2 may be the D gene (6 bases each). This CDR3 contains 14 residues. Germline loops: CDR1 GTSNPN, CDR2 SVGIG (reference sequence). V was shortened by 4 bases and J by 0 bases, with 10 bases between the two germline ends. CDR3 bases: TGTGCCTGGATTGAGGGGGGCTCCTACAATGAGCAGTTCTTC. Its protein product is CAWIEGGSYNEQFF.

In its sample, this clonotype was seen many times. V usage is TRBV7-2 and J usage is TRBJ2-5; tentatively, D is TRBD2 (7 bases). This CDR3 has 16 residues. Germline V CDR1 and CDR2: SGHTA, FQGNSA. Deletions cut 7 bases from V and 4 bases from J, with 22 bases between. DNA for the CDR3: TGTGCCAGCAACTGGGGGCCGGGGGGCGTCAGAGAGACCCAGTACTTC. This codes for CASNWGPGGVRETQYF.

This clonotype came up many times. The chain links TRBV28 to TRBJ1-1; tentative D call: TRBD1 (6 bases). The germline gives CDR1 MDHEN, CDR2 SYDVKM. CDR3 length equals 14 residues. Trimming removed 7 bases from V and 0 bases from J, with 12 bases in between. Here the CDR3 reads CASKTGGMNTEAFF. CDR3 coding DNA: TGTGCCAGCAAGACAGGCGGCATGAACACTGAAGCTTTCTTT.

The CDR3 here is CASTGSRGRLYNEQFF. CDR3 bases: TGTGCCAGTACCGGATCCAGGGGGCGCCTATACAATGAGCAGTTCTTC. The chain is built from TRBV19 and TRBJ2-1; TRBD1 matches at 8 bases. The CDR3 is made up of 16 amino acids. The V gene end was trimmed by 7 bases and the J gene end by 4 bases; junction bases not matched to a gene: 12. Germline V gene sequence: CDR1 LNHDA, CDR2 SQIVND (reference sequence).

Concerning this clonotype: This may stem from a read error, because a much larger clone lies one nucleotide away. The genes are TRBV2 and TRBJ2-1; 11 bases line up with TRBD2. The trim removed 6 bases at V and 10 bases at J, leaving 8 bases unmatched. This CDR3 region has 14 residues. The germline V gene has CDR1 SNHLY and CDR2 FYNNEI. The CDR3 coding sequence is TGTGCCAGCAGACTAGCGGGAGAGAACTACGAGCAGTTCTTC. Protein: CASRLAGENYEQFF.

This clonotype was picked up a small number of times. In nucleotides, the CDR3 is TGTGCTAGTGGCCTCAGGGAGACTGAAGCTTTCTTT. Translation gives CASGLRETEAFF. The chain has TRBV12-5 and TRBJ1-1, with TRBD1 as a possible D gene (5 bases). Germline V gene data show CDR1 as LGHNT and CDR2 as FRNRAP. CDR3 length equals 12 residues. V shed 6 bases and J shed 5 bases, with 10 bases lying between them.

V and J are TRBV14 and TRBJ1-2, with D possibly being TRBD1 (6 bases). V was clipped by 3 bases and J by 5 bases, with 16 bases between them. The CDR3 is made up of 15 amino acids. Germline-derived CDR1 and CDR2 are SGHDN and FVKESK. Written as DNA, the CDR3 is TGTGCCAGCAGCCACCCACAGGGATTTAAGTATGGCTACACCTTC. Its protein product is CASSHPQGFKYGYTF.

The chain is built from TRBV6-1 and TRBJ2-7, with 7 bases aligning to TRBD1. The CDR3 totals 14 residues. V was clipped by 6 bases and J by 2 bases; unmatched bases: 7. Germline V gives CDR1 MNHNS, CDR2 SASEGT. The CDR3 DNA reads TGTGCCAGCAGCAACCGGGACAGAGCCTACGAGCAGTACTTC. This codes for CASSNRDRAYEQYF.

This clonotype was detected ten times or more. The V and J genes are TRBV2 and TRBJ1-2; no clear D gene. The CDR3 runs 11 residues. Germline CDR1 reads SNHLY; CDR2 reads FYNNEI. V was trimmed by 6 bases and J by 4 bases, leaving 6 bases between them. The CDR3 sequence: CASRRAYGYTF. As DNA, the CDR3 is TGTGCCAGCAGGAGGGCCTATGGCTACACCTTC. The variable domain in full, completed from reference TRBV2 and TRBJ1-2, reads EPEVTQTPSHQVTQMGQEVILRCVPISNHLYFYWYRQILGQKVEFLVSFYNNEISEKSEIFDDQFSVERPDGSNFTLKIRSTKLEDSAMYFCASRRAYGYTFGSGTRLTVV.